These T cell receptor beta chains were read from a single sample in a study of blood T cell repertoires in COVID-19. Libraries were prepared by immunoSEQ multiplex PCR; TCRdb keeps only in-frame clonotypes and omits some of them. In the table there are 65,000 to 100,000 clones, more than 80% of which are singletons. The sequenced sample was peripheral blood. The source of these receptors is a human donor in a cohort sampled during active COVID-19. Both conserved end residues are part of each CDR3.

J: TRBJ2-7
V: TRBV15
CDR3: CATSLGAGPYEQYF

J: TRBJ1-6
V: TRBV5-1
CDR3: CASSLNFVGPFPLHF

J: TRBJ1-1
V: TRBV2
CDR3: CASSGSDRRVRAFF

J: TRBJ1-2
V: TRBV9
CDR3: CASSPGTGGGGYTF

J: TRBJ2-7
V: TRBV5-1
CDR3: CASSLGDRTYEQYF

J: TRBJ1-5
V: TRBV5-4
CDR3: CASSAVAGQGSMSNQPQHF

J: TRBJ2-1
V: TRBV4-2
CDR3: CASSQDLTGHNEQFF

J: TRBJ1-5
V: TRBV2
CDR3: CASSERYNQPQHF

J: TRBJ2-5
V: TRBV28
CDR3: CASSLGRTGGQETQYF

J: TRBJ2-2
V: TRBV9
CDR3: CASSVAPTGYGELFF

J: TRBJ1-6
V: TRBV6-6
CDR3: CASTTGTAYSPLHF

J: TRBJ1-5
V: TRBV11-2
CDR3: CASSFGGEGQPQHF

J: TRBJ1-1
V: TRBV18
CDR3: CASSPLTGGGTEAFF

J: TRBJ1-2
V: TRBV28
CDR3: CASSEGNRGNGYTF

J: TRBJ2-7
V: TRBV10-2
CDR3: CASSEIWAGGVSEQYF

J: TRBJ2-2
V: TRBV6-5
CDR3: CASKTGQGATGELFF

J: TRBJ1-5
V: TRBV29-1
CDR3: CSVPSEPQHF

J: TRBJ1-1
V: TRBV10-3
CDR3: CAISERTGMNTEAFF

J: TRBJ2-7
V: TRBV9
CDR3: CASSITGTSGTYEQYF

J: TRBJ2-1
V: TRBV6-4
CDR3: CASSVGRQGHNEQFF

J: TRBJ2-7
V: TRBV5-1
CDR3: CASSRTGGPYEQYF

J: TRBJ1-2
V: TRBV18
CDR3: CASSPARFYGYTF

J: TRBJ1-6
V: TRBV7-9
CDR3: CASSLGSVSSYNSPLHF

J: TRBJ2-2
V: TRBV7-3
CDR3: CASSSLVGTGELFF

J: TRBJ1-2
V: TRBV15
CDR3: CATSRDLSQGNGYTF

J: TRBJ2-7
V: TRBV14
CDR3: CASSQERGLRQYF

J: TRBJ2-5
V: TRBV5-6
CDR3: CASSLRSGGPGETQYF

J: TRBJ1-1
V: TRBV7-2
CDR3: CASSSNRVFAFF

J: TRBJ2-7
V: TRBV19
CDR3: CASSIDGGGPGRDEQYF

J: TRBJ2-7
V: TRBV18
CDR3: CASSPPGGTVRTYEQYF

J: TRBJ1-5
V: TRBV29-1
CDR3: CSAMQGYGNQPQHF

J: TRBJ2-7
V: TRBV30
CDR3: CAWSLQGYEQYF

J: TRBJ1-6
V: TRBV2
CDR3: CASLLEGLSPLHF

J: TRBJ2-7
V: TRBV6-1
CDR3: CASSETGEVGFNYEQYF

J: TRBJ2-5
V: TRBV5-1
CDR3: CASSPDAGGPGETQYF

J: TRBJ2-7
V: TRBV6-2/TRBV6-3
CDR3: CASSYVRGGVYEQYF

J: TRBJ2-3
V: TRBV3-1/TRBV3-2
CDR3: CASSSNWGRGASTDTQYF

J: TRBJ2-5
V: TRBV28
CDR3: CASSSGTEQETQYF

J: TRBJ2-1
V: TRBV11-1
CDR3: CASSTSGLPGVDEQFF

J: TRBJ2-3
V: TRBV7-8
CDR3: CASSSGWKTESTDTQYF

J: TRBJ1-1
V: TRBV5-1
CDR3: CASSLTGGSGGDTEAFF

J: TRBJ2-7
V: TRBV18
CDR3: CASSPGTSSYEQYF

J: TRBJ2-1
V: TRBV7-9
CDR3: CASSLVGGRNEQFF

J: TRBJ2-2
V: TRBV10-3
CDR3: CAISPGAGELFF

J: TRBJ2-3
V: TRBV9
CDR3: CASSVGLADYTDTQYF

J: TRBJ1-1
V: TRBV5-1
CDR3: CASSSHRDSSEAFF

J: TRBJ2-1
V: TRBV7-2
CDR3: CASSYSGGAYNEQFF

J: TRBJ2-7
V: TRBV5-1
CDR3: CASRADRYYEQYF

J: TRBJ2-2
V: TRBV7-3
CDR3: CASSLNSGANTGELFF

J: TRBJ2-1
V: TRBV20-1
CDR3: CSASASVVYNEQFF

J: TRBJ2-7
V: TRBV28
CDR3: CASRWTSGDYEQYF

J: TRBJ2-7
V: TRBV6-5
CDR3: CASRDSAPSISQYF

J: TRBJ2-5
V: TRBV28
CDR3: CASQQGKETQYF

J: TRBJ1-2
V: TRBV10-3
CDR3: CAISGSGQGARGYTF

J: TRBJ2-3
V: TRBV30
CDR3: CAWVSQDTQYF

J: TRBJ2-1
V: TRBV29-1
CDR3: CSVLRRGGHNEQFF

J: TRBJ2-5
V: TRBV20-1
CDR3: CSATGGETQYF

J: TRBJ1-2
V: TRBV10-3
CDR3: CAISPDRGLSYYGYTF

J: TRBJ1-5
V: TRBV2
CDR3: CASRRGDLSNQPQHF